This T cell receptor beta chain is drawn from a study of cytomegalovirus exposure and HLA in healthy donors. Study-level points and caveats: The only immune exposure information that was available was CMV serostatus. Excluded were some V segments that proved indistinguishable, including TRBV6-2 and TRBV6-3.

PCR involved 60 Vbeta and 13 Jbeta primers. Sequencing used immunoSEQ multiplex PCR; TCRdb keeps in-frame clones, though not all of them. This sample yields some 120,000 clones, of which approximately 81% are seen a single time; 1.5% to 2.5% belongs to the top ten. CDR1 and CDR2 from the germline V gene are MNHNY and SVGAGI (reference sequence). V was shortened by 8 bases and J by 0 bases, with 13 bases between the two germline ends. This CDR3 is built from 15 residues. This clone was detected only a few times. Its antigen is unknown. The receptor was derived from a man in his late teens or twenties in good health and CMV-seronegative. The sequenced sample was PBMCs. The chain carries TRBV6-6 and TRBJ1-4; D ambiguous. The CDR3 spells CASGLTRATNEKLFF. The CDR3 DNA follows: TGTGCCAGCGGCCTCACTCGGGCAACTAATGAAAAACTGTTTTTT.